Reported below is one T cell receptor (beta chain). This sample also contains other DNA sequences that code for the same CDR3. The repertoire was sequenced with immunoSEQ multiplex PCR; TCRdb's copy has only in-frame clones and lacks some. This table holds tens of thousands of clones, about 80% found once. Recruited during active infection, patients (from Seattle) were subsequently followed longitudinally. This sample is part of a study of blood T cell repertoires in COVID-19. The germline V gene encodes CDR1 SGHDT and CDR2 YYEEEE. The V and J ends lost 0 bases and 3 bases, in that order; junction bases with no gene match: 6. The CDR3 extends over 16 amino acids.

V is TRBV5-6 and J is TRBJ2-3, with 8 bases aligning to TRBD2. This sequence was found in a young man with COVID-19, enrolled during active disease. Sequencing was done on a sample of peripheral blood. The CDR3 DNA reads as TGTGCCAGCAGCTTGGGAGCTAGCGGGCGGACAGATACGCAGTATTTT. Translating gives CASSLGASGRTDTQYF.